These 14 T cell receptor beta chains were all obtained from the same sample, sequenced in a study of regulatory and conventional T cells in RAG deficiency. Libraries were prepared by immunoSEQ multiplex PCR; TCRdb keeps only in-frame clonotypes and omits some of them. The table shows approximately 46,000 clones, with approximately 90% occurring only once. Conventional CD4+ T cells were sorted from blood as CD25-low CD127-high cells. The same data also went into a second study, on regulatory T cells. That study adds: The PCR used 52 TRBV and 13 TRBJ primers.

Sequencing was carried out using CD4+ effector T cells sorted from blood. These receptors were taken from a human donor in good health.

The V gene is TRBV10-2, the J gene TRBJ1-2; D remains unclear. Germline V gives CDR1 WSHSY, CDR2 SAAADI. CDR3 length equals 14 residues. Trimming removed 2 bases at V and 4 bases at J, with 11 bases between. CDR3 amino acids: CASSETAGGYGYTF. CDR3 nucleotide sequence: TGCGCCAGCAGTGAGACGGCGGGAGGCTATGGCTACACCTTC.

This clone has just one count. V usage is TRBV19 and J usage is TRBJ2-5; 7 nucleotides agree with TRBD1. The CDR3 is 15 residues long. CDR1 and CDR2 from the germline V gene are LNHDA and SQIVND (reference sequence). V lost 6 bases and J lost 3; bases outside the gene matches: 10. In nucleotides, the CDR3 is TGTGCCAGTAGCTGGGGACAGTCGACAAAAGAGACCCAGTACTTC. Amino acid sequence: CASSWGQSTKETQYF.

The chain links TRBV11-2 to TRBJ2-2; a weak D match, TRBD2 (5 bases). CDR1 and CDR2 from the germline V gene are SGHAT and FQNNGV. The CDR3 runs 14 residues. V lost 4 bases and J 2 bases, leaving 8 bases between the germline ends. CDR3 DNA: TGTGCCAGCAGCTCGGGGTTAAACACCGGGGAGCTGTTTTTT. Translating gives CASSSGLNTGELFF. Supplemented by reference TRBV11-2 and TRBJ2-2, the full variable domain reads EAGVAQSPRYKIIEKRQSVAFWCNPISGHATLYWYQQILGQGPKLLIQFQNNGVVDDSQLPKDRFSAERLKGVDSTLKIQPAKLEDSAVYLCASSSGLNTGELFFGEGSRLTVL.

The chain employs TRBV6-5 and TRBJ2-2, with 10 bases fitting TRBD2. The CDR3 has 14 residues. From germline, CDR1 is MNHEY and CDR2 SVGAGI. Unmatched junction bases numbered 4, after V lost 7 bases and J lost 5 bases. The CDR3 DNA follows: TGTGCCAGCACTCTAGCGGGGGATACCGGGGAGCTGTTTTTT. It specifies CASTLAGDTGELFF.

CDR3: CASSFGSSSGGLPEQYF. The CDR3 region has the DNA TGTGCCAGCAGCTTCGGTTCGAGTAGCGGGGGGCTGCCCGAGCAGTACTTC. This chain links TRBV7-6 with TRBJ2-7, with TRBD2 matching over 10 bases. The germline gives CDR1 SGHVS, CDR2 FNYEAQ. CDR3 length equals 17 residues. J gave up 6 bases and V 3 bases, and 14 bases lay outside the gene matches. Looking up the rest from reference TRBV7-6 and TRBJ2-7 gives the full variable domain: GAGVSQSPRYKVTKRGQDVALRCDPISGHVSLYWYRQALGQGPEFLTYFNYEAQQDKSGLPNDRFSAERPEGSISTLTIQRTEQRDSAMYRCASSFGSSSGGLPEQYFGPGTRLTVT.

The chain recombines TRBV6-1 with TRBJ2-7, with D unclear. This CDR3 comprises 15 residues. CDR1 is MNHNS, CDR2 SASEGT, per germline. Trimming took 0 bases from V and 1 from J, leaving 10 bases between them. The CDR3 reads CASSEAPQVSYEQYF. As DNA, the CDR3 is TGTGCCAGCAGTGAAGCCCCCCAGGTTTCCTACGAGCAGTACTTC.

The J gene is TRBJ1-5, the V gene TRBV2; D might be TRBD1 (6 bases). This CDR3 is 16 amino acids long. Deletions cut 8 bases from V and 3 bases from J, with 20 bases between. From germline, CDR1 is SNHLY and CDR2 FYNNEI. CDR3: CASANPGALVNQPQHF. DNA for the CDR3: TGTGCCAGCGCCAACCCGGGGGCTTTAGTCAATCAGCCCCAGCATTTT.

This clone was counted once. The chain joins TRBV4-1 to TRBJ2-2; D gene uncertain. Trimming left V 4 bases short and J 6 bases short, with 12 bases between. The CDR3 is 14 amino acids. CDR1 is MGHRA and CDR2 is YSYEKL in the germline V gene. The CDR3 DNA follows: TGCGCCAGCAGCCCACCGGAAACACCCGGGGAGCTGTTTTTT. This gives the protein CASSPPETPGELFF.

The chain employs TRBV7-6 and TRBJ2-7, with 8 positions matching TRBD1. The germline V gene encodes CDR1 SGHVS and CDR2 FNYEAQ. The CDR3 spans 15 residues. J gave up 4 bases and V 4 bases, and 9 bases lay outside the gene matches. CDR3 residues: CASSSTGTGEYEQYF. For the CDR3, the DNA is TGTGCCAGCAGCTCCACCGGGACAGGAGAATACGAGCAGTACTTC.

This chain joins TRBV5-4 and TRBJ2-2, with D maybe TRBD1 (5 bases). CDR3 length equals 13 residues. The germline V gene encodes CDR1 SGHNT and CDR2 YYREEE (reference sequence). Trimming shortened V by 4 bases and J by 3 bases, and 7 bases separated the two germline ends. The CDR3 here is CASSDSYTGELFF. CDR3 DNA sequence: TGTGCCAGCAGCGACAGCTACACCGGGGAGCTGTTTTTT. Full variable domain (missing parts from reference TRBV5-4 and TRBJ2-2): ETGVTQSPTHLIKTRGQQVTLRCSSQSGHNTVSWYQQALGQGPQFIFQYYREEENGRGNFPPRFSGLQFPNYSSELNVNALELDDSALYLCASSDSYTGELFFGEGSRLTVL.

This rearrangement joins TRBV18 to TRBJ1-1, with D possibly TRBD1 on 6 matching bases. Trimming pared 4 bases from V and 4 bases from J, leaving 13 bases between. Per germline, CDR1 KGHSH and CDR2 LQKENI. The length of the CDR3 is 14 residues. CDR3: CASSQNREGTEAFF. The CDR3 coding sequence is TGTGCCAGCTCACAGAACAGGGAGGGCACTGAAGCTTTCTTT.

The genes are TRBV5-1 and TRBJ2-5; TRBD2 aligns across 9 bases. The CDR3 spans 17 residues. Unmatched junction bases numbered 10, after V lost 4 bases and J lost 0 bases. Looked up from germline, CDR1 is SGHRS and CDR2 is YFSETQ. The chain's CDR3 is CASSPGLASTNQETQYF. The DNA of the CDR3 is TGCGCCAGCAGCCCTGGACTAGCGAGTACCAACCAAGAGACCCAGTACTTC. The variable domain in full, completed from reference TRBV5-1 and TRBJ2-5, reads KAGVTQTPRYLIKTRGQQVTLSCSPISGHRSVSWYQQTPGQGLQFLFEYFSETQRNKGNFPGRFSGRQFSNSRSEMNVSTLELGDSALYLCASSPGLASTNQETQYFGPGTRLLVL.

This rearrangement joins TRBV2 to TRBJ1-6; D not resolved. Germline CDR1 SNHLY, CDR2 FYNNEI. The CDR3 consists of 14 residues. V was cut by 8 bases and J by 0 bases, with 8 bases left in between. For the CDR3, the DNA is TGTGCCAGCGGACCAGGCTCCTATAATTCACCCCTCCACTTT. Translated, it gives CASGPGSYNSPLHF.

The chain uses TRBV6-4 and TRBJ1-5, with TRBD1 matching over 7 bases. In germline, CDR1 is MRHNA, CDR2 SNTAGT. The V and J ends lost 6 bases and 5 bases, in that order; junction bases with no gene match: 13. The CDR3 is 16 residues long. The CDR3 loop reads CASRDKPGTDYQPQHF. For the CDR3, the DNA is TGTGCCAGCAGGGACAAACCCGGGACAGATTATCAGCCCCAGCATTTT.